These 26 T cell receptor beta chains share one sample of origin, sequenced in a study of resident and recirculating memory T cells in vitiligo. Clones were read by immunoSEQ multiplex PCR, and TCRdb kept only the in-frame ones, dropping some. The table lists tens of thousands of clones, under 95% of them singletons. Sequencing was done on a sample of blood. The receptors originated from a male donor with vitiligo.

The rearrangement joins TRBV11-3 to TRBJ2-2; 13 bases match TRBD2. This CDR3 contains 19 residues. CDR1 SGHNT and CDR2 YENEEA come from the germline V gene. Trimming took 0 bases from V and 3 from J; bases not matched to a gene: 7. In DNA form, the CDR3 reads TGTGCCAGCAGCTTAGATGGGACTAGCGGGATAAGTGACACCGGGGAGCTGTTTTTT. Residues: CASSLDGTSGISDTGELFF.

The chain links TRBV30 to TRBJ1-4, with D unclear. Trimming took 0 bases from V and 0 from J, leaving 17 bases between them. The CDR3 length is 18 residues. Germline CDR1 GTSNPN, CDR2 SVGIG (reference sequence). The DNA of the CDR3 is TGTGCCTGGAGTGTACGTTCAGGACTAGTTGCAACTAATGAAAAACTGTTTTTT. This translates into CAWSVRSGLVATNEKLFF.

The chain joins TRBV18 to TRBJ1-4; possibly TRBD1 for D (5 bases). Germline CDR1 reads KGHSH; CDR2 reads LQKENI. The CDR3 length is 13 residues. The V end was cut by 7 bases, the J end by 5 bases, with 11 bases between. The CDR3 DNA reads as TGTGCCAGCTATGACAGACCAAATGAAAAACTGTTTTTT. It is translated as CASYDRPNEKLFF.

V is TRBV4-2 and J is TRBJ2-3, with D uncertain. The ends were cut back, 0 bases at V and 2 bases at J, with 9 bases in the middle. Germline CDR1 is LGHNA and CDR2 is YNFKEQ. This CDR3 is 15 amino acids long. The CDR3 DNA sequence: TGTGCCAGCAGCCAAGATCCGCGGAACACAGATACGCAGTATTTT. Translation gives CASSQDPRNTDTQYF.

The rearrangement joins TRBV7-9 to TRBJ2-2; 7 nucleotides agree with TRBD1. From germline, CDR1 is SEHNR and CDR2 FQNEAQ (reference sequence). The CDR3 spans 16 residues. J lost 0 bases, V lost 6 bases, and 7 bases had no gene match. DNA of the CDR3: TGTGCCAGCAGTCCCTGGACAGGAGCGAACACCGGGGAGCTGTTTTTT. Translation: CASSPWTGANTGELFF.

This chain links TRBV11-2 with TRBJ2-2; D may be TRBD2 (6 bases). Germline CDR1 is SGHAT and CDR2 is FQNNGV. CDR3 length: 14 amino acids. V gave up 3 bases and J gave up 4 bases, with 9 bases separating them. In nucleotides, the CDR3 is TGTGCCAGCAGCTTGGGACTCCCCACCGGGGAGCTGTTTTTT. This gives the protein CASSLGLPTGELFF. The full variable domain, in which reference TRBV11-2 and TRBJ2-2 provide the parts outside the CDR3, is EAGVAQSPRYKIIEKRQSVAFWCNPISGHATLYWYQQILGQGPKLLIQFQNNGVVDDSQLPKDRFSAERLKGVDSTLKIQPAKLEDSAVYLCASSLGLPTGELFFGEGSRLTVL.

This clone was seen more than once but under ten times. The chain combines TRBV5-1 with TRBJ2-7; 9 bases fit TRBD1. Germline loops: CDR1 SGHRS, CDR2 YFSETQ. Trimming at V came to 4 bases and at J to 2 bases, leaving 1 base not matched to a gene. This CDR3 region has 13 residues. CDR3 sequence reads: CASSRDRAYEQYF. The CDR3 DNA reads TGCGCCAGCAGCAGGGACAGGGCCTACGAGCAGTACTTC.

The chain employs TRBV2 and TRBJ2-2, with D hard to call. Germline V gene lookup returns CDR1 SNHLY and CDR2 FYNNEI. The CDR3 has 12 amino acids. Trimming shortened V by 4 bases and J by 6 bases, and 6 bases separated the two germline ends. DNA for the CDR3: TGTGCCAGCAGTGTATGGCCCGGGGAGCTGTTTTTT. Translated: CASSVWPGELFF.

This sequence joins TRBV28 and TRBJ2-7; no reliable D call. The germline V gene has CDR1 MDHEN and CDR2 SYDVKM. The CDR3 loop spans 16 amino acids. V lost 6 bases and J lost 5, with 23 bases in between. The CDR3 here is CASSRLWAAGSDEQYF. CDR3 nucleotides: TGTGCCAGCAGCCGGCTGTGGGCTGCTGGTTCCGACGAGCAGTACTTC.

The J gene is TRBJ1-2, the V gene TRBV5-6; 7 bases line up with TRBD1. CDR3 length: 14 residues. Germline V gives CDR1 SGHDT, CDR2 YYEEEE. V lost 0 bases and J lost 6; bases outside the gene matches: 5. The CDR3 DNA reads as TGTGCCAGCAGCTTGGCCCGGACAGGACATGGCTACACCTTC. Translating gives CASSLARTGHGYTF.

This chain joins TRBV28 and TRBJ2-7; 7 nucleotides line up with TRBD1. The CDR3 sequence is 15 residues long. The germline V gene encodes CDR1 MDHEN and CDR2 SYDVKM. V lost 8 bases, J lost 2 bases, and 12 bases stayed unmatched. In DNA form, the CDR3 reads TGTGCCAGCCTCGCACGGACAGGCGTAACCTACGAGCAGTACTTC. Its protein product is CASLARTGVTYEQYF.

This CDR3 reads CASSLGTSGTDEQFF. In DNA form, the CDR3 reads TGCGCCAGCAGCTTGGGGACTAGCGGGACGGATGAGCAGTTCTTC. V and J are TRBV5-1 and TRBJ2-1, with 12 positions matching TRBD2. V lost 0 bases and J lost 8; bases outside the gene matches: 3. The CDR3 runs 15 residues. The germline V gene encodes CDR1 SGHRS and CDR2 YFSETQ. The full variable domain, with the rest looked up from reference TRBV5-1 and TRBJ2-1, is KAGVTQTPRYLIKTRGQQVTLSCSPISGHRSVSWYQQTPGQGLQFLFEYFSETQRNKGNFPGRFSGRQFSNSRSEMNVSTLELGDSALYLCASSLGTSGTDEQFFGPGTRLTVL.

The chain combines TRBV10-3 with TRBJ2-1; 9 bases are shared with TRBD2. The CDR3 covers 13 residues. Per the germline V gene, CDR1 is ENHRY and CDR2 is SYGVKD. The V gene end was trimmed by 6 bases and the J gene end by 7 bases; junction bases not matched to a gene: 4. The CDR3 bases are TGTGCCATCAGCCGAACTAGCGGGAATGAGCAGTTCTTC. Translated: CAISRTSGNEQFF.

The J gene is TRBJ2-1, the V gene TRBV19; D gene unclear. There are 12 residues in the CDR3. Germline loops: CDR1 LNHDA, CDR2 SQIVND (reference sequence). Trimming took off 7 bases at V and 8 bases at J, with 12 bases between the two ends. CDR3 sequence reads: CASTDRVDEQFF. CDR3 DNA sequence: TGTGCCAGTACTGATCGCGTCGATGAGCAGTTCTTC.

This chain uses TRBV7-2 with TRBJ2-7; 7 nucleotides align to TRBD1. Germline loops: CDR1 SGHTA, CDR2 FQGNSA. This CDR3 is built from 15 residues. V lost 1 base to trimming and J lost 2 bases; unmatched junction nucleotides: 5. The CDR3 reads CASSLVGQGAYEQYF. CDR3 DNA: TGTGCCAGCAGCTTAGTAGGGCAGGGGGCCTACGAGCAGTACTTC.

The chain links TRBV11-2 to TRBJ2-7, with D possibly matching TRBD1 (5 bases). CDR1 and CDR2 from the germline V gene are SGHAT and FQNNGV. The CDR3 covers 12 residues. V lost 2 bases to trimming and J lost 8 bases, with 10 bases between them. CDR3 in amino acids: CASSLLRQQQYF. CDR3 in DNA: TGTGCCAGCAGCTTACTGAGACAGCAGCAGTACTTC.

This chain joins TRBV27 and TRBJ1-5; D is possibly TRBD1 (6 bases). Looked up from germline, CDR1 is MNHEY and CDR2 is SMNVEV (reference sequence). The CDR3 covers 16 residues. V gave up 0 bases and J gave up 6 bases, with 15 bases separating them. Here the CDR3 reads CASSLSSRGAGQPQHF. DNA for the CDR3: TGTGCCAGCAGTTTATCGAGTCGGGGGGCCGGTCAGCCCCAGCATTTT.

The rearrangement uses TRBV15 and TRBJ2-1; perhaps TRBD2 as D (6 bases). The CDR3 runs to 16 residues. The V gene's germline CDR1 is LNHNV and CDR2 YYDKDF (reference sequence). The ends were cut back, 0 bases at V and 2 bases at J, with 11 bases in the middle. The CDR3 loop is CATSRDPGVPYNEQFF. In DNA, the CDR3 is TGTGCCACCAGCAGAGATCCGGGGGTACCCTACAATGAGCAGTTCTTC.

This rearrangement joins TRBV5-4 to TRBJ2-4, with TRBD2 matching 12 bases. J was trimmed by 6 bases and V by 4 bases; bases with no gene match: 8. The CDR3 extends over 16 amino acids. Germline values: CDR1 SGHNT, CDR2 YYREEE (reference sequence). The CDR3 loop is CASSKLGLAGSNIQYF. As DNA, the CDR3 is TGTGCCAGCAGCAAACTTGGACTAGCGGGGTCAAACATTCAGTACTTC.

The CDR3 loop reads CASRELGDEQFF. As DNA, the CDR3 is TGTGCCAGCAGGGAGCTCGGCGATGAGCAGTTCTTC. The chain carries TRBV27 and TRBJ2-1; D gene ambiguous. The CDR3 loop spans 12 amino acids. The germline V gene encodes CDR1 MNHEY and CDR2 SMNVEV (reference sequence). V dropped 6 bases and J dropped 8 bases, with 11 bases sitting between them.

V usage is TRBV4-3 and J usage is TRBJ1-4, with 9 bases aligning to TRBD1. V was pared by 4 bases and J by 7 bases, with 7 bases of the junction left unmatched. Germline V gene data show CDR1 as LGHNA and CDR2 as YSLEER. CDR3 length: 15 amino acids. DNA of the CDR3: TGCGCCAGCAGCCGCGACAGGGGGGGGATTGAAAAACTGTTTTTT. Protein sequence: CASSRDRGGIEKLFF.

The gene calls are TRBV7-3 and TRBJ2-1; D is possibly TRBD2 (6 bases). The CDR3 is 16 residues long. V was shortened by 5 bases and J by 5 bases, with 19 bases between the two germline ends. The germline CDR1 and CDR2 sequences are SGHTA and FQGTGA. This CDR3 is CASSPTEGWGDNEQFF. For the CDR3, the DNA is TGTGCCAGCAGCCCAACCGAGGGATGGGGGGACAATGAGCAGTTCTTC.

V gene TRBV10-2 combines with J gene TRBJ2-5, with 11 positions matching TRBD2. The CDR3 has 20 amino acids. V dropped 8 bases and J dropped 0; count of bases not matched to a gene: 20. Germline V gene sequence: CDR1 WSHSY, CDR2 SAAADI. For the CDR3, the DNA is TGCGCCAGCGGGGGGACTAGCGGAAAAATGGCTTCGGGCAACCAAGAGACCCAGTACTTC. Translating it yields CASGGTSGKMASGNQETQYF.

The chain couples TRBV21-1 to TRBJ1-5; TRBD1 is taken as the D call from the table, unchecked against the DNA. TRBV21-1 is a pseudogene segment. The length of the CDR3 is 17 residues. The CDR3 nucleotides are TGTGCCAGCGGGGGCAGACCTTTGGCCGGAAGCAATCAGCCCCAGCATTTT. Translating it yields CASGGRPLAGSNQPQHF.

This sequence joins TRBV6-5 and TRBJ2-7, with unresolved D. This CDR3 is built from 12 residues. Per germline, CDR1 MNHEY and CDR2 SVGAGI. Trimming removed 8 bases from V and 0 bases from J, with 8 bases in between. The CDR3 loop is CASSKSSYEQYF. The CDR3 coding sequence is TGTGCCAGCTCAAAGAGCTCCTACGAGCAGTACTTC.

The J gene is TRBJ2-7, the V gene TRBV2, with 10 bases aligning to TRBD1. The V gene's germline CDR1 is SNHLY and CDR2 FYNNEI. The CDR3 length is 16 residues. Trimming took 7 bases from V and 0 from J; bases not matched to a gene: 9. CDR3 nucleotide sequence: TGTGCCAGCAAAGGACAGGGGGGTCCCCTCTCCTACGAGCAGTACTTC. Translation: CASKGQGGPLSYEQYF.